The 4 T cell receptor beta chains below come from one sample, sequenced in a study of naive and memory T cell subsets. Four PCR rounds used nested alpha and beta constant region primers plus the SP2 primer. TCRdb fed the 5' RACE reads into MiXCR, producing one record per CDR3 protein. The sample contains approximately 52,000 distinct CDR3 sequences, about 4.8% of which appear only once. The library had UMIs added by 3' ligation of an oligonucleotide to TCR cDNA. These receptors originate from a female donor in good health.

This clonotype was seen ten or more times. This sequence joins TRBV27 and TRBJ1-3; no clear D. Germline V lookup: CDR1 MNHEY, CDR2 SMNVEV (reference sequence). Trimming cost V 2 bases and J 0 bases, with 8 bases left between them. This CDR3 comprises 15 residues. In DNA form, the CDR3 reads TGTGCCAGCAGTTTAAGTTTGAGCTCTGGAAACACCATATATTTT. Translating it yields CASSLSLSSGNTIYF.

This clonotype was seen at least ten times. This chain joins TRBV6-2 or TRBV6-3 and TRBJ2-1; D is ambiguous. The CDR3 sequence is 14 residues long. Germline V gene sequence: CDR1 MNHEY, CDR2 SVGEGT. Trimming cost V 2 bases and J 8 bases, with 13 bases left between them. CDR3 bases: TGTGCCAGCAGTTACCGTAGCCTCTCCGATGAGCAGTTCTTC. It is translated as CASSYRSLSDEQFF.

J is TRBJ1-1 and V is TRBV20-1; D is perhaps TRBD1 (6 bases). Germline loops: CDR1 DFQATT, CDR2 SNEGSKA (reference sequence). The CDR3 contains 14 residues. The ends were cut back, 8 bases at V and 0 bases at J, with 16 bases in the middle. The CDR3 coding sequence is TGCAGTCCCGTGGACAGCCTAATGAACACTGAAGCTTTCTTT. Protein product: CSPVDSLMNTEAFF.

This clonotype was detected many times. The rearrangement links TRBV7-2 to TRBJ2-7; the D is unclear. Looked up from germline, CDR1 is SGHTA and CDR2 is FQGNSA. V was pared by 4 bases and J by 2 bases, with 12 bases between. The CDR3 consists of 14 residues. The CDR3 here is CASSSNIQTYEQYF. DNA of the CDR3: TGTGCCAGCAGCTCCAATATACAAACCTACGAGCAGTACTTC.